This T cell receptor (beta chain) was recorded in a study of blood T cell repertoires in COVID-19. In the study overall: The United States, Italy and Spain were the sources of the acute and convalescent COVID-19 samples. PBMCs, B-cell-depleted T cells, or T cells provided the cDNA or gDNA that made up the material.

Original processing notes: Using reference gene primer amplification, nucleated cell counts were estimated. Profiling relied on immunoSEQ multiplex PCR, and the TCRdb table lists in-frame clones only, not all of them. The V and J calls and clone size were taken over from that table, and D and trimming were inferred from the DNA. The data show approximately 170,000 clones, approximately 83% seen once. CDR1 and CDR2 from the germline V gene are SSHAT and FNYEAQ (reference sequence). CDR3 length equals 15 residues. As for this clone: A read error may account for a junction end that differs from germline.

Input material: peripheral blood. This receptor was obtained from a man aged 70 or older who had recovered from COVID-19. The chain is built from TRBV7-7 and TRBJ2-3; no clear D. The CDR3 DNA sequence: TGTGCTAGCAGCTTCCGCGGCGGAAGCACAGATACGCAGTATTTT. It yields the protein CASSFRGGSTDTQYF.